This entry lists 22 T cell receptor beta chains sequenced from one sample in a study of blood T cell repertoires in COVID-19. Here immunoSEQ multiplex PCR was the method, and the copy in TCRdb shows in-frame clones only, minus some. The sample carries some 270,000 clones, around 86% recorded once. The sample was peripheral blood. Every receptor here comes from a woman older than 75 with COVID-19, enrolled during active disease.

CDR3 sequence reads: CASSRTSGGQETQYF. CDR3 DNA: TGTGCCAGCAGTCGGACTAGCGGGGGGCAAGAGACCCAGTACTTC. The chain recombines TRBV4-2 with TRBJ2-5; TRBD2 aligns across 14 bases. V lost 6 bases and J lost 2; bases outside the gene matches: 2. The CDR3 is made up of 15 amino acids. The V gene's germline CDR1 is LGHNA and CDR2 YNFKEQ.

V and J are TRBV24-1 and TRBJ2-1; D gene uncertain. The CDR3 has 13 amino acids. CDR1 and CDR2 (germline): KGHDR, SFDVKD. Trimming shortened V by 3 bases and J by 8 bases, and 10 bases separated the two germline ends. Here the CDR3 reads CATSDTPRDEQFF. CDR3 DNA: TGTGCCACCAGTGATACCCCTCGCGATGAGCAGTTCTTC.

The CDR3 DNA reads TGTGCCAGCAGCTTGGGAGGGCCATCCCTGGGGACCCAGTACTTC. Protein product: CASSLGGPSLGTQYF. The gene calls are TRBV5-6 and TRBJ2-5, with D possibly TRBD2 on 5 matching bases. CDR1 and CDR2 (germline): SGHDT, YYEEEE. CDR3 size: 15 residues. Trimming took off 0 bases at V and 7 bases at J, with 16 bases between the two ends.

The chain links TRBV6-1 to TRBJ2-5, with D hard to call. Germline CDR1 reads MNHNS; CDR2 reads SASEGT. V dropped 1 base and J dropped 7 bases, with 7 bases sitting between them. This CDR3 is 12 amino acids long. CDR3 in DNA: TGTGCCAGCAGTGAAGATCAGCGGACCCAGTACTTC. It codes for CASSEDQRTQYF.

The chain employs TRBV3-1 (or the pseudogene TRBV3-2) and TRBJ1-2; tentative D call: TRBD1 (5 bases). With 4 bases removed from V and 6 bases from J, the gap between germline ends came to 15 bases. The CDR3 sequence is 14 residues long. Germline CDR1 is LGHDT and CDR2 is YNNKEL (reference sequence). The CDR3 protein is CASSRGDSGNGYTF. CDR3 nucleotides: TGTGCCAGCAGCCGGGGGGATAGCGGGAATGGCTACACCTTC.

V gene TRBV11-2 combines with J gene TRBJ2-2; tentatively, D is TRBD1 (7 bases). V lost 3 bases to trimming and J lost 4 bases, with 12 bases between them. The CDR3 extends over 15 amino acids. Per germline, CDR1 SGHAT and CDR2 FQNNGV. CDR3 loop: CASSLGRGVTGELFF. In DNA, the CDR3 is TGTGCCAGCAGCTTGGGCAGGGGGGTCACCGGGGAGCTGTTTTTT.

The chain recombines TRBV7-7 with TRBJ2-3; TRBD1 aligns across 8 bases. The germline V gene encodes CDR1 SSHAT and CDR2 FNYEAQ (reference sequence). The V segment lost 2 bases and the J segment 4 bases; nucleotides outside the gene matches: 2. The CDR3 length is 14 residues. CDR3 sequence reads: CASSLNRGADTQYF. The CDR3, as DNA: TGTGCCAGCAGCTTAAACAGGGGGGCAGATACGCAGTATTTT.

This clone was seen more than once but under ten times. The rearrangement uses TRBV30 and TRBJ1-2; TRBD1 might be the D (5 bases). V gave up 2 bases and J gave up 3 bases, with 22 bases separating them. The germline V gene encodes CDR1 GTSNPN and CDR2 SVGIG (reference sequence). CDR3 size: 17 residues. CDR3 DNA: TGTGCCTGGAGTCCCAACCTCGGGGGGGGTACCCACTATGGCTACACCTTC. Encoded protein: CAWSPNLGGGTHYGYTF.

The rearrangement uses TRBV18 and TRBJ1-6; D ambiguous. The germline V gene has CDR1 KGHSH and CDR2 LQKENI. This CDR3 has 14 amino acids. With 4 bases removed from V and 10 bases from J, the gap between germline ends came to 14 bases. The CDR3: CASSLEALSSPLHF. Written as DNA, the CDR3 is TGTGCCAGCTCACTGGAGGCACTCTCATCACCCCTCCACTTT.

This chain links TRBV6-5 with TRBJ2-3; 10 positions agree with TRBD1. The CDR3 runs to 13 residues. The V gene's germline CDR1 is MNHEY and CDR2 SVGAGI. J was trimmed by 4 bases and V by 6 bases; bases with no gene match: 1. This chain's CDR3 is CASSDRGPDTQYF. CDR3 sequence (DNA): TGTGCCAGCAGCGACAGGGGGCCAGATACGCAGTATTTT.

The chain has TRBV29-1 and TRBJ2-5; TRBD1 matches at 8 bases. The germline gives CDR1 SQVTM, CDR2 ANQGSEA. V was pared by 8 bases and J by 5 bases, with 7 bases of the junction left unmatched. There are 12 residues in the CDR3. This CDR3 is CSLDRGHETQYF. CDR3 DNA: TGCAGCTTAGACAGGGGTCACGAGACCCAGTACTTC.

V usage is TRBV10-3 and J usage is TRBJ1-6, with TRBD1 as a possible D gene (5 bases). Germline assignment: CDR1 ENHRY and CDR2 SYGVKD. V lost 9 bases and J lost 8, with 14 bases in between. The length of the CDR3 is 13 residues. The CDR3 is CAIREVQDSPLHF. CDR3 nucleotides: TGTGCCATAAGAGAGGTACAGGATTCACCCCTCCACTTT.

The chain carries TRBV6-5 and TRBJ2-3, with 8 positions matching TRBD2. V was clipped by 9 bases and J by 0 bases; unmatched bases: 8. The germline gives CDR1 MNHEY, CDR2 SVGAGI. The CDR3 contains 15 residues. CDR3 in DNA: TGTGCCAGTAGATATAGCGGGGCGAGCACAGATACGCAGTATTTT. Amino acids: CASRYSGASTDTQYF.

The chain couples TRBV6-5 to TRBJ1-2; 8 nucleotides align to TRBD1. The CDR3 contains 15 residues. The V and J ends lost 7 bases and 4 bases, in that order; junction bases with no gene match: 11. The germline gives CDR1 MNHEY, CDR2 SVGAGI. The CDR3 DNA reads TGTGCCAGCATCGTACAGGACACAGGGGGCTATGGCTACACCTTC. It codes for CASIVQDTGGYGYTF.

This clone was seen a single time. The V and J genes are TRBV9 and TRBJ1-3; no firm D call. V was trimmed by 0 bases and J by 0 bases, leaving 10 bases between them. The CDR3 consists of 16 residues. Germline lookup yields CDR1 SGDLS and CDR2 YYNGEE. The CDR3 bases are TGTGCCAGCAGCGTAGCTACGGGAATCTCTGGAAACACCATATATTTT. It yields the protein CASSVATGISGNTIYF.

This sequence joins TRBV18 and TRBJ1-5; 7 bases align to TRBD1. The CDR3 loop spans 13 amino acids. V dropped 8 bases and J dropped 3; count of bases not matched to a gene: 4. Looked up from germline, CDR1 is KGHSH and CDR2 is LQKENI. In DNA, the CDR3 is TGTGCCAGCCAACAGGGGCTCAATCAGCCCCAGCATTTT. Amino acids: CASQQGLNQPQHF.

This sequence joins TRBV18 and TRBJ2-2; the match to TRBD1 covers 7 bases. Germline CDR1 reads KGHSH; CDR2 reads LQKENI. The CDR3 is 16 amino acids. J gave up 0 bases and V 3 bases, and 4 bases lay outside the gene matches. The CDR3 region has the DNA TGTGCCAGCTCACCGACGGACAGGCCGAACACCGGGGAGCTGTTTTTT. Translation: CASSPTDRPNTGELFF.

This chain links TRBV2 with TRBJ1-6; 8 bases map to TRBD1. Trimming removed 4 bases from V and 5 bases from J; junction bases left unmatched: 4. The length of the CDR3 is 15 residues. CDR1 and CDR2 from the germline V gene are SNHLY and FYNNEI. This CDR3 is CASSADRVDNSPLHF. The DNA for the CDR3 is TGTGCCAGCAGTGCGGACAGGGTAGATAATTCACCCCTCCACTTT.

This clone was recorded once. The rearrangement links TRBV2 to TRBJ1-1; D not resolved. The germline CDR1 and CDR2 sequences are SNHLY and FYNNEI. CDR3 size: 14 residues. V lost 9 bases, J lost 5 bases, and 19 bases lay in between. The CDR3 sequence is CASEADSGGTEAFF. CDR3 in DNA: TGTGCCAGTGAGGCTGACTCAGGAGGAACTGAAGCTTTCTTT.

J is TRBJ2-5 and V is TRBV5-4; TRBD2 matches at 8 bases. The CDR3 totals 15 residues. Trimming removed 0 bases from V and 2 bases from J; junction bases left unmatched: 3. Germline V lookup: CDR1 SGHNT, CDR2 YYREEE (reference sequence). CDR3: CASSLEAGVQETQYF. CDR3 nucleotides: TGTGCCAGCAGCTTGGAAGCGGGGGTGCAAGAGACCCAGTACTTC.

The J gene is TRBJ1-6, the V gene TRBV10-3; unclear D gene. The V gene lost 6 bases and the J gene lost 10 bases, with 13 bases spanning the gap. The germline gives CDR1 ENHRY, CDR2 SYGVKD. CDR3 size: 13 residues. The CDR3 sequence is CAISMDSTSPLHF. CDR3 in DNA: TGTGCCATCAGCATGGACTCTACCTCACCCCTCCACTTT.

The chain is built from TRBV9 and TRBJ1-2; 7 nucleotides align to TRBD1. Germline CDR1 and CDR2: SGDLS and YYNGEE. The CDR3 sequence is 14 residues long. The junction had 7 bases not matched to a gene; V was cut back by 4 bases and J by 4 bases. CDR3 DNA: TGTGCCAGCAGCCAACAGGGGACCGGCTATGGCTACACCTTC. Translation: CASSQQGTGYGYTF.